The 8 T cell receptor beta chains presented below share a single source sample, sequenced in a study of Graves' ophthalmopathy and Graves' hyperthyroidism. Scientists amplified the TCR beta CDR3 regions from RNA transcripts. An initial RT-PCR round employing HTBI primers preceded a second-round multiplex PCR. TCRdb ran MiXCR on the multiplex PCR reads and lists one entry per CDR3 protein. The table lists about 210,000 distinct CDR3 sequences, around 28% of them singletons. What was sequenced was peripheral blood. These receptors were collected from a middle-aged man with Graves' ophthalmopathy.

This clonotype was recorded many times. This chain links TRBV2 with TRBJ2-5, with 10 bases identical to TRBD2. The CDR3 sequence is 19 residues long. V dropped 3 bases and J dropped 2; count of bases not matched to a gene: 15. Germline CDR1 and CDR2: SNHLY and FYNNEI. The CDR3 DNA reads TGTGCCAGCAGTGAGGGCCAGCGGGAGGGCCTCAGGTGGCAAGAGACCCAGTACTTC. Translating it yields CASSEGQREGLRWQETQYF. Using reference TRBV2 and TRBJ2-5 for the parts outside the CDR3, the full variable domain is EPEVTQTPSHQVTQMGQEVILRCVPISNHLYFYWYRQILGQKVEFLVSFYNNEISEKSEIFDDQFSVERPDGSNFTLKIRSTKLEDSAMYFCASSEGQREGLRWQETQYFGPGTRLLVL.

This clonotype was found many times. V usage is TRBV6-5 and J usage is TRBJ1-1; D is ambiguous. Trimming took 7 bases from V and 5 from J, leaving 17 bases between them. From germline, CDR1 is MNHEY and CDR2 SVGAGI. The CDR3 runs to 14 residues. The CDR3 bases are TGTGCCAGCACTCCGCATAGGCGGGTTACTGAAGCTTTCTTT. The encoded protein is CASTPHRRVTEAFF.

The table lists this clonotype with many counts. The V and J genes are TRBV29-1 and TRBJ2-7; D is possibly TRBD1 or TRBD2 (5 bases each). The germline V and J ends were trimmed by 4 bases and 2 bases, with 9 bases remaining between them. In germline, CDR1 is SQVTM, CDR2 ANQGSEA. This CDR3 is built from 12 residues. CDR3 sequence (DNA): TGCAGCGTTGGGGACGGGACCTACGAGCAGTACTTC. It encodes CSVGDGTYEQYF.

V usage is TRBV11-2 and J usage is TRBJ2-5; D is ambiguous. Between the trimmed V and J ends, which lost 2 bases and 0 bases, there was a span of 19 bases. The germline CDR1 and CDR2 sequences are SGHAT and FQNNGV. CDR3 length equals 18 residues. CDR3 nucleotides: TGTGCCAGCAGCTTATCCCTCACAGAACTCGGGTACCAAGAGACCCAGTACTTC. It specifies CASSLSLTELGYQETQYF.

This clonotype has a count of ten or more. The chain uses TRBV30 and TRBJ1-1; TRBD1 is a possible D gene (6 bases). Germline loops: CDR1 GTSNPN, CDR2 SVGIG (reference sequence). CDR3 length: 15 amino acids. V dropped 1 base and J dropped 5 bases, with 17 bases sitting between them. The CDR3 DNA reads as TGTGCCTGGAGTGGATTCCGCCAGGGGAGGACTGAAGCTTTCTTT. Encoded protein: CAWSGFRQGRTEAFF. The full variable domain, its missing parts supplied by reference TRBV30 and TRBJ1-1, is SQTIHQWPATLVQPVGSPLSLECTVEGTSNPNLYWYRQAAGRGLQLLFYSVGIGQISSEVPQNLSASRPQDRQFILSSKKLLLSDSGFYLCAWSGFRQGRTEAFFGQGTRLTVV.

V usage is TRBV6-2 or TRBV6-3 and J usage is TRBJ1-2; 9 bases fit TRBD1. J gave up 8 bases and V 7 bases, and 8 bases lay outside the gene matches. The V gene's germline CDR1 is MNHEY and CDR2 SVGEGT. The CDR3 contains 13 residues. CDR3 protein: CASKAGTGRGYTF. CDR3 bases: TGTGCCAGCAAGGCGGGGACAGGGCGCGGCTACACCTTC.

J is TRBJ1-1 and V is TRBV6-2 or TRBV6-3; D is perhaps TRBD1 (6 bases). The CDR3 contains 14 residues. Trimming took 5 bases from V and 1 from J, leaving 11 bases between them. The V gene's germline CDR1 is MNHEY and CDR2 SVGEGT. The CDR3 loop reads CASSAIRGNTEAFF. For the CDR3, the DNA is TGTGCCAGCAGTGCCATCAGGGGGAACACTGAAGCTTTCTTT.

This clonotype came up many times. V is TRBV7-6 and J is TRBJ2-7; D remains unclear. This CDR3 is 15 amino acids long. Germline V gene sequence: CDR1 SGHVS, CDR2 FNYEAQ. The germline V and J ends were trimmed by 4 bases and 0 bases, with 13 bases remaining between them. CDR3 coding DNA: TGTGCCAGCAGCTCATTGATCGACGGCTCCTACGAGCAGTACTTC. This translates into CASSSLIDGSYEQYF.